This T cell receptor (beta chain) originates from a study of spatial heterogeneity in lung cancer (dated by TCRdb to between 2018 and 2021). About the investigation overall: Beta-chain transcripts were consistently detected in greater numbers than alpha-chain transcripts, which likely reflected higher beta-chain transcript abundance. Nonsynonymous mutation counts, determined by whole-exome sequencing of tumor tissue, were related to TCR repertoire features. In the raw uncorrected reads, each unique combination of TCR and UMI appeared more than ten times on average. In non-small cell lung cancer, the study made a quantitative comparison of TCR alpha and beta repertoires among multiple tumor regions, matched nontumor lung and blood. At surgery, hundreds of tumor regions, 63 to 70 matched nontumor lung samples and more than 55 PBMC samples were TCR-sequenced for both alpha and beta chains. Results the study describes overall, beyond this receptor: Confirming at a functional level the hypothesis that regional TCRs recognize regional mutations was considered to require additional single-cell paired TCR alpha and beta sequencing. Ubiquitous expanded tumor TCRs showed up in blood more often at tumor resection than at routine follow-up.

The time point label, read with the paper, signifies: sample taken at primary tumor resection. For TCR sequencing, whole RNA was extracted from tumor and nontumor lung tissue, or from cryopreserved PBMC samples, and no cell sorting was done. The donors were 65 to 90 patients from the lung TRACERx cohort who had early-stage, untreated non-small cell lung cancer. A patient was chosen for TCR sequencing only when enough RNA was available from at least two tumor regions. The library was obtained by 5' RACE. Sequenced on a NextSeq 500. The TCR library protocol attached a unique molecular identifier to each TCR cDNA molecule to allow correction of PCR and sequencing errors. As for the authors' bioinformatics: Decombinator tools were used for TCR identification, UMI-based error correction and CDR3 extraction. TCRs above a frequency of 2 per 1,000, corresponding to the top 1% of the tumor frequency distribution, were defined as expanded. Renyi diversity was computed with the R vegan package after each repertoire had been subsampled 100 times to 5,000 TCRs. To build CDR3 similarity networks, amino acid triplet string-kernel similarity was used, and CDR3s were connected when their pairwise similarity was above 0.82. TCRdb redid the processing of the public reads, applying fastp at Q25 and MiXCR, and retained in-frame beta chains. A single entry per CDR3 protein holds the most common genes and DNA from its merged rows. The V and J calls come from TCRdb's annotation, not from the publication. For this sample the table gives some 85,000 distinct CDR3 sequences, of which approximately 21% were detected only once. The ten top clones hold roughly 6% of the sample.

Note on this clonotype: This receptor's antigen is unknown. Base quality data are lacking; no much larger clone is found one base away.

Here the sequenced sample was PBMCs, taken at surgery. The TCR originated in a male donor with early-stage non-small cell lung cancer.

The DNA sequence is TGTGCCAGCAGCTTAGCCGCTCCAGGGACTAGCGGGATCAGCTCCTACAATGAGCAGTTCTTC. This codes for CASSLAAPGTSGISSYNEQFF. This sequence uses TRBV7-6 and TRBJ2-1; 13 of the junction bases match TRBD2. Trimming leaves V shorter by 0 bases and J shorter by 0 bases, with the junction holding 11 bases beyond the gene matches. For CDR1 and CDR2, the germline V gene lists SGHVS and FNYEAQ. The CDR3 has 21 amino acids, counting the end cysteine and phenylalanine. Solely the CDR3 DNA is kept, with 63 bases framed from the first base.